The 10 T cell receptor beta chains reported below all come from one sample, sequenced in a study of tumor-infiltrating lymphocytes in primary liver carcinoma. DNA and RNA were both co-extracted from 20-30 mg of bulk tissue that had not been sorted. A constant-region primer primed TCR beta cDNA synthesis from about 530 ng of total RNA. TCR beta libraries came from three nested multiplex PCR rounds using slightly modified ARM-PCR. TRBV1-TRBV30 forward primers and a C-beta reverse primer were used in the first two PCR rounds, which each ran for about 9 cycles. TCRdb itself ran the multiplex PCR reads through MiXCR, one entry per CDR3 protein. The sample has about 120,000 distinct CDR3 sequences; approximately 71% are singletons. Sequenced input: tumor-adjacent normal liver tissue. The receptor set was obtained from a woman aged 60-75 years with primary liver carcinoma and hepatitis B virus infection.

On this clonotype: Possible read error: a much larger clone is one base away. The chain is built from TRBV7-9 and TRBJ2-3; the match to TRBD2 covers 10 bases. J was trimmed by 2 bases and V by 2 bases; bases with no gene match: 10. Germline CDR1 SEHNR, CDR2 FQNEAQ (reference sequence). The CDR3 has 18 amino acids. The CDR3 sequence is CASSLRLGLAGDTDTQYF. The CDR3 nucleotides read TGTGCCAGCAGCTTAAGATTGGGGCTAGCGGGAGACACAGATACGCAGTATTTT.

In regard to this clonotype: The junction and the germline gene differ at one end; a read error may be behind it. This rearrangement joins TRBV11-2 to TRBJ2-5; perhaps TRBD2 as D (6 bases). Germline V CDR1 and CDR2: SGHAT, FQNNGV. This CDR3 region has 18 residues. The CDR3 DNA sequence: TGTGCCAGCAGTCCACCACCCCCGGACTCGAAGCCCCGGGAGACCCCGTACTTC. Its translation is CASSPPPPDSKPRETPYF.

CDR3 nucleotides: TGTGCCAGCAGCTCTAGGGACTTACCGTACGAGCAGTACTTC. Translating it yields CASSSRDLPYEQYF. The genes are TRBV28 and TRBJ2-7; D may be TRBD2 (6 bases). There are 14 residues in the CDR3. V lost 6 bases to trimming and J lost 4 bases, with 16 bases between them. Per germline, CDR1 MDHEN and CDR2 SYDVKM.

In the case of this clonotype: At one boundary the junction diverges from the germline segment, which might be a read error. The CDR3 sequence: CTSSHRIGADTQYF. The DNA of the CDR3 is TGTACCAGCAGCCATCGGATAGGCGCAGATACGCAGTATTTT. This chain links TRBV11-3 with TRBJ2-3; D remains ambiguous. Germline lookup yields CDR1 SGHNT and CDR2 YENEEA. CDR3 length: 14 residues.

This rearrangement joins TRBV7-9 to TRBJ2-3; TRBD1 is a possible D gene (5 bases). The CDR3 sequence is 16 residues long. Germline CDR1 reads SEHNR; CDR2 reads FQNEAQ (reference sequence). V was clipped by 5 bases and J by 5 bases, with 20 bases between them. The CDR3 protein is CASSGKDILGIDTQYF. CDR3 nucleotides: TGTGCCAGCAGCGGAAAGGACATACTGGGCATAGATACGCAGTATTTT.

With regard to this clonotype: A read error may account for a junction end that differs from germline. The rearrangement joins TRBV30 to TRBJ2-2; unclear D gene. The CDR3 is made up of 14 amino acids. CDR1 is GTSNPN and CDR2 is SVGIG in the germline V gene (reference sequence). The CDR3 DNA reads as TGTGCCTGGAGTAAGAGACACCACACTGGGGAGCTGTTTTTT. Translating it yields CAWSKRHHTGELFF.

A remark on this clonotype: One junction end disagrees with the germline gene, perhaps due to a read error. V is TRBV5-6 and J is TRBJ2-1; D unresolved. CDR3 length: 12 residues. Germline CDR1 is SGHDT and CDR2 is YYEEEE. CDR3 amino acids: CVSRLRVGEQFF. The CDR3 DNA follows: TGTGTCAGCAGATTGAGAGTGGGGGAGCAGTTCTTC.

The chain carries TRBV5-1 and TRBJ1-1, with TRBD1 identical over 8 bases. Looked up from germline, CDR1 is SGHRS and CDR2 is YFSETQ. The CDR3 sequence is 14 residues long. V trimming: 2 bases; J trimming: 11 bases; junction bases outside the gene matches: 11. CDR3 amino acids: CASSLDRGHTNAFF. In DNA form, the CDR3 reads TGCGCCAGCAGCTTAGACAGGGGCCACACTAATGCTTTCTTT.

CDR3 residues: CSARTQGIRELFF. The CDR3 DNA reads TGCAGTGCTAGAACCCAGGGGATCAGGGAGCTGTTTTTT. This chain joins TRBV20-1 and TRBJ2-2; TRBD1 is a possible D gene (6 bases). CDR1 and CDR2 (germline): DFQATT, SNEGSKA (reference sequence). The ends were cut back, 2 bases at V and 9 bases at J, with 13 bases in the middle. CDR3 length: 13 residues.

The CDR3 DNA follows: TGTGCCAGCAATAAAATTCCGGATATCACCGGGGAGCTGTTTTTT. Encoded protein: CASNKIPDITGELFF. The rearrangement links TRBV6-5 to TRBJ2-2; D remains ambiguous. CDR1 MNHEY and CDR2 SVGAGI come from the germline V gene. V shed 7 bases and J shed 4 bases, with 16 bases lying between them. The CDR3 consists of 15 residues.